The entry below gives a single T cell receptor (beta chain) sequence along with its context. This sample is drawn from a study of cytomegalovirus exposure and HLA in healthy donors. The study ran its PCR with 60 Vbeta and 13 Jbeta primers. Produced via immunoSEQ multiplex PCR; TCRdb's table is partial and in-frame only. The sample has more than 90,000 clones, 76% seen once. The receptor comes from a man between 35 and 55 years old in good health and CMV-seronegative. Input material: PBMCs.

CDR3 in DNA: TGTGCCAGCGGCCAAGGTAGCGGGGGGTTCAAAGAGACCCAGTACTTC. This encodes CASGQGSGGFKETQYF. The genes are TRBV7-6 and TRBJ2-5; 10 nucleotides agree with TRBD2. Germline V CDR1 and CDR2: SGHVS, FNYEAQ. The CDR3 extends over 16 amino acids. The ends lost 8 bases at V and 3 bases at J; junction bases unmatched: 12. Combining the CDR3 with reference TRBV7-6 and TRBJ2-5 gives the whole variable domain GAGVSQSPRYKVTKRGQDVALRCDPISGHVSLYWYRQALGQGPEFLTYFNYEAQQDKSGLPNDRFSAERPEGSISTLTIQRTEQRDSAMYRCASGQGSGGFKETQYFGPGTRLLVL.